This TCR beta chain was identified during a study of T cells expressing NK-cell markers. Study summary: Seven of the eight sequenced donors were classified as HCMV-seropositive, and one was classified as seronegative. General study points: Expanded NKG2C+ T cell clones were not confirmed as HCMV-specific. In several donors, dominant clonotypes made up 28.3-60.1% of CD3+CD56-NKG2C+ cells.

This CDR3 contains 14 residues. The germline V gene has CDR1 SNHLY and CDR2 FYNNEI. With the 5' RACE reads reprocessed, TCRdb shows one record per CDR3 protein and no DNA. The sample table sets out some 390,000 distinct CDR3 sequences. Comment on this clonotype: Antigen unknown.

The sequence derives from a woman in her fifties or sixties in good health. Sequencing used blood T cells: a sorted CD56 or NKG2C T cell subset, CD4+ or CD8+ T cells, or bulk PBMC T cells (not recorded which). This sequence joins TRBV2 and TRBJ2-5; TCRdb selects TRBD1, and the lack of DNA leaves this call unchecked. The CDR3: CASSRDRAQETQYF.